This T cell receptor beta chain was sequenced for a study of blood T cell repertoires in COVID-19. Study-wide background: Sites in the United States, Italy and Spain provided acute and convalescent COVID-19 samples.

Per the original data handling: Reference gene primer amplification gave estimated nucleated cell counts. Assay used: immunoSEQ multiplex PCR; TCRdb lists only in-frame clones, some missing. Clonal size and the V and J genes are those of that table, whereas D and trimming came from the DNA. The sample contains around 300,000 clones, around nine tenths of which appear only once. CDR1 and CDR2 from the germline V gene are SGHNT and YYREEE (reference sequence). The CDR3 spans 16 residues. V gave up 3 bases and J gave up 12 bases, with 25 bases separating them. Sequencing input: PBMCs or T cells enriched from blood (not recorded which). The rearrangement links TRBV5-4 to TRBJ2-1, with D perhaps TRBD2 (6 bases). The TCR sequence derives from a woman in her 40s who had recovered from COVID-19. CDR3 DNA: TGTGCCAGCAGCTCTGTAGCTGCGGGGACGGGTATCGTGCAGTTCTTC. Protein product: CASSSVAAGTGIVQFF.